A single sample is the source of the 16 T cell receptor beta chains below, sequenced in a study of identical twins. TCRdb analysed the 5' RACE reads with MiXCR anew, one entry per CDR3 protein. This sample has some 1,700,000 distinct CDR3 sequences, with roughly a third found just once. Sequencing was performed on cord blood. The receptors originated from a newborn girl in good health.

The V call is TRBV6-1, the J call TRBJ2-3; 7 bases fit TRBD2. The CDR3 is 14 amino acids. Germline-derived CDR1 and CDR2 are MNHNS and SASEGT. V shed 7 bases and J 2 bases; nucleotides not matched to a gene: 6. CDR3 residues: CASKSGGLTDTQYF. CDR3 coding DNA: TGTGCCAGCAAGTCGGGAGGTCTCACAGATACGCAGTATTTT.

This clonotype turned up a few times. V gene TRBV3-1 combines with J gene TRBJ2-5; 8 bases align to TRBD2. CDR1 LGHDT and CDR2 YNNKEL come from the germline V gene (reference sequence). CDR3 size: 15 residues. The V and J ends lost 8 bases and 5 bases, in that order; junction bases with no gene match: 13. The CDR3 reads CASGGWGGGLETQYF. The CDR3 DNA follows: TGTGCCAGCGGAGGTTGGGGCGGGGGGCTGGAGACCCAGTACTTC.

The chain combines TRBV4-2 with TRBJ1-2; 9 positions agree with TRBD1. The J segment lost 6 bases and the V segment lost 0 bases, leaving 11 bases of the junction unmatched. In germline, CDR1 is LGHNA, CDR2 YNFKEQ. The CDR3 has 17 residues. CDR3 nucleotide sequence: TGTGCCAGCAGCCAAGATCCCTCCGGGACAGGGAGGAATGGCTACACCTTC. Protein product: CASSQDPSGTGRNGYTF.

V gene TRBV7-2 combines with J gene TRBJ2-1; D tentatively fits TRBD1 or TRBD2 (5 bases each). V shed 2 bases and J shed 6 bases, with 20 bases lying between them. This CDR3 region has 17 residues. Germline assignment: CDR1 SGHTA and CDR2 FQGNSA. This CDR3 reads CASSLYTRGRWGNEQFF. The CDR3 nucleotides are TGTGCCAGCAGCTTATATACTAGGGGCCGATGGGGCAATGAGCAGTTCTTC.

The J gene is TRBJ2-3, the V gene TRBV24-1; TRBD1 or TRBD2 may be the D gene (5 bases each). V was pared by 3 bases and J by 2 bases, with 11 bases between. The germline V gene has CDR1 KGHDR and CDR2 SFDVKD. The CDR3 consists of 15 residues. DNA of the CDR3: TGTGCCACCAGTGATAGTACGGGGCCCACAGATACGCAGTATTTT. Translating it yields CATSDSTGPTDTQYF.

This rearrangement joins TRBV27 to TRBJ2-1; D might be TRBD1 (6 bases). This CDR3 is built from 16 residues. The germline CDR1 and CDR2 sequences are MNHEY and SMNVEV (reference sequence). Trimming took off 1 base at V and 3 bases at J, with 13 bases between the two ends. The CDR3 loop reads CASSLWGRGNYNEQFF. In nucleotides, the CDR3 is TGTGCCAGCAGTTTATGGGGCAGGGGTAACTACAATGAGCAGTTCTTC.

This rearrangement joins TRBV18 to TRBJ2-7; D is tentatively TRBD1 or TRBD2 (5 bases each). The length of the CDR3 is 14 residues. Trimming pared 6 bases from V and 1 base from J, leaving 13 bases between. Germline loops: CDR1 KGHSH, CDR2 LQKENI. In DNA form, the CDR3 reads TGTGCCAGCTCCCGGGACGGCATATCCTACGAGCAGTACTTC. Protein: CASSRDGISYEQYF.

In this sample, this clonotype turned up once. This may stem from a read error, because a much larger clone lies one nucleotide away. The chain is built from TRBV12-5 and TRBJ2-3; D remains ambiguous. Germline CDR1 is LGHNT and CDR2 is FRNRAP. CDR3 length: 15 residues. Trimming took off 1 base at V and 3 bases at J, with 11 bases between the two ends. This CDR3 reads CASGLAGPATDTQYF. As DNA, the CDR3 is TGTGCTAGTGGTTTGGCAGGACCAGCGACAGATACGCAGTATTTT.

Only a few counts were recorded for this clonotype. The CDR3 here is CASSSKTQATNEKLFF. The CDR3 region has the DNA TGTGCCAGCAGCTCAAAGACCCAGGCAACTAATGAAAAACTGTTTTTT. The J gene is TRBJ1-4, the V gene TRBV13; no definite D call. Trimming took 4 bases from V and 0 from J, leaving 12 bases between them. The CDR3 spans 16 residues. Germline V gene lookup returns CDR1 PRHDT and CDR2 FYEKMQ (reference sequence).

The table lists this clonotype with a few counts. The chain links TRBV24-1 to TRBJ2-3; D gene unclear. V shed 4 bases and J shed 11 bases, with 15 bases lying between them. Germline-derived CDR1 and CDR2 are KGHDR and SFDVKD. This CDR3 comprises 13 residues. The chain's CDR3 is CATSDPDRKVQYF. The CDR3 nucleotides are TGTGCCACCAGTGACCCGGACCGGAAAGTGCAGTATTTT.

This clonotype turned up a few times. This chain links TRBV6-5 with TRBJ2-3; no firm D call. The V and J ends lost 3 bases and 5 bases respectively, with 3 bases between them. This CDR3 is built from 11 residues. Germline CDR1 is MNHEY and CDR2 is SVGAGI. The CDR3 here is CASSYIDTQYF. As DNA, the CDR3 is TGTGCCAGCAGTTATATAGATACGCAGTATTTT.

The chain is built from TRBV12-5 and TRBJ2-5; D possibly uses TRBD1 or TRBD2 (5 bases each). V was trimmed by 0 bases and J by 3 bases, leaving 17 bases between them. Germline V lookup: CDR1 LGHNT, CDR2 FRNRAP. The CDR3 loop spans 17 amino acids. The CDR3 DNA sequence: TGTGCTAGTGGTTTGGTAGTGCAGGACGGGGCTGAAGAGACCCAGTACTTC. Its translation: CASGLVVQDGAEETQYF. Together with reference TRBV12-5 and TRBJ2-5, the CDR3 gives the full variable domain: DARVTQTPRHKVTEMGQEVTMRCQPILGHNTVFWYRQTMMQGLELLAYFRNRAPLDDSGMPKDRFSAEMPDATLATLKIQPSEPRDSAVYFCASGLVVQDGAEETQYFGPGTRLLVL.

This clonotype has more than one count but fewer than ten. V is TRBV7-9 and J is TRBJ2-7; D assignment may be TRBD1 or TRBD2 (7 bases each). The CDR3 has 16 amino acids. CDR1 is SEHNR, CDR2 FQNEAQ, per germline (reference sequence). The V end lost 4 bases, the J end lost 4 bases, and 20 bases lay between the germline ends. Here the CDR3 reads CASSSIQRQGGYEQYF. In DNA form, the CDR3 reads TGTGCCAGCAGCTCAATTCAACGACAGGGAGGGTACGAGCAGTACTTC.

V and J are TRBV4-2 and TRBJ2-3; 7 bases match TRBD2. Losses at the gene ends were 0 bases for V and 14 bases for J; bases not matched to a gene: 8. Germline CDR1 LGHNA, CDR2 YNFKEQ. There are 13 residues in the CDR3. The chain's CDR3 is CASSQDPGGSGYF. For the CDR3, the DNA is TGTGCCAGCAGCCAAGATCCGGGCGGGAGCGGGTATTTT.

Turning to this clonotype: Possible read error: a much larger clone is one base away. The chain is built from TRBV5-1 and TRBJ1-1; D gene uncertain. Deletions cut 0 bases from V and 0 bases from J, with 6 bases between. The germline V gene encodes CDR1 SGHRS and CDR2 YFSETQ. The CDR3 contains 14 residues. DNA of the CDR3: TGCGCCAGCAGCTTGGACAACCTGAACACTGAAGCTTTCTTT. This gives the protein CASSLDNLNTEAFF.

This chain joins TRBV28 and TRBJ1-5; the match to TRBD1 covers 8 bases. Losses at the gene ends were 6 bases for V and 0 bases for J; bases not matched to a gene: 7. Germline-derived CDR1 and CDR2 are MDHEN and SYDVKM. This CDR3 contains 16 residues. In DNA, the CDR3 is TGTGCCAGCAGACCCGACAGGGGTTATAGCAATCAGCCCCAGCATTTT. It codes for CASRPDRGYSNQPQHF.